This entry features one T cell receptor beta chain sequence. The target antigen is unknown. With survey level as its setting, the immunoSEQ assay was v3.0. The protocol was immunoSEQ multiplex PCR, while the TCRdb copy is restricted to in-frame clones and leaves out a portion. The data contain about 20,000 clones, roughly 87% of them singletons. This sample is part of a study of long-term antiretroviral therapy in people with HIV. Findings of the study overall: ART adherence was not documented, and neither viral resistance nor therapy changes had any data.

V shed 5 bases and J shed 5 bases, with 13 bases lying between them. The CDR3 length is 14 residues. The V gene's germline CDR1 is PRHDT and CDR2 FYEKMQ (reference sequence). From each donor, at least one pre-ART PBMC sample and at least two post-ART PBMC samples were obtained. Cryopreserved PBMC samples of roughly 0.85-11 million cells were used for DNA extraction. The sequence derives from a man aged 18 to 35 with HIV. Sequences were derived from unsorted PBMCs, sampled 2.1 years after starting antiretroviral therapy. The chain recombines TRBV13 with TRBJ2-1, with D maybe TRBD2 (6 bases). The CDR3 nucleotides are TGTGCCAGCAGCCCCCATAGCGGCGACAATGAGCAGTTCTTC. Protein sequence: CASSPHSGDNEQFF. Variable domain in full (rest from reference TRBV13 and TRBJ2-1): AAGVIQSPRHLIKEKRETATLKCYPIPRHDTVYWYQQGPGQDPQFLISFYEKMQSDKGSIPDRFSAQQFSDYHSELNMSSLELGDSALYFCASSPHSGDNEQFFGPGTRLTVL.